The clone carrying this T cell receptor beta chain has just a few counts. PCR was performed a second time for about 7 to 12 cycles using a sample-barcoded 5' primer and a J-beta primer mix. TCRdb redid the calling of the 5' RACE reads with MiXCR, one entry per CDR3 protein. The repertoire holds roughly 680,000 distinct CDR3 sequences, with around a fifth as singletons. There are 16 residues in the CDR3. CDR1 SGHVS and CDR2 FNYEAQ come from the germline V gene. V trimming: 6 bases; J trimming: 4 bases; junction bases outside the gene matches: 11. The data stem from a study of blood T cells in healthy people across ages. Isolating PBMCs gave at least 6 million of these cells per sample. Per sample, extraction of total RNA gave at least 5.5 micrograms in every case.

The genes are TRBV7-6 and TRBJ1-4, with TRBD1 identical over 7 bases. The receptor was isolated from a man between 65 and 85 years old in good health. Specimen: blood. This chain's CDR3 is CASSTGQAPDNEKLFF. CDR3 in DNA: TGTGCCAGCAGTACCGGACAGGCTCCAGATAATGAAAAACTGTTTTTT.